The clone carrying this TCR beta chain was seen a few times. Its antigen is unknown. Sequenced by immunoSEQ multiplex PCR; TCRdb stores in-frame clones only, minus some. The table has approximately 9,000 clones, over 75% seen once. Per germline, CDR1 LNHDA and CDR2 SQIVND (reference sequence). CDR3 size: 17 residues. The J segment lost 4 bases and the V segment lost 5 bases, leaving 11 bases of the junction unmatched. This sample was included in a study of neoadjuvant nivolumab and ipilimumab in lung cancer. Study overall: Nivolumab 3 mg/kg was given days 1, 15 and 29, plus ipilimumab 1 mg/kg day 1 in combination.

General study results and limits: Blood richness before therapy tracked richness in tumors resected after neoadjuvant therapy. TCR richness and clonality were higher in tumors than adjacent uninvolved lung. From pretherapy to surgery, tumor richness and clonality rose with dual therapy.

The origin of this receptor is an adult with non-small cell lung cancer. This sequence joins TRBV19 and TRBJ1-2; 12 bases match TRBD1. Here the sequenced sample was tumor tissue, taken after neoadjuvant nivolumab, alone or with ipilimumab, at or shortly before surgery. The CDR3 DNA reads TGTGCCAGTAGTGTGATCCGGGACAGGGGGCTCGGCTATGGCTACACCTTC. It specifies CASSVIRDRGLGYGYTF. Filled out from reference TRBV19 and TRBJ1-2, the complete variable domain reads DGGITQSPKYLFRKEGQNVTLSCEQNLNHDAMYWYRQDPGQGLRLIYYSQIVNDFQKGDIAEGYSVSREKKESFPLTVTSAQKNPTAFYLCASSVIRDRGLGYGYTFGSGTRLTVV.